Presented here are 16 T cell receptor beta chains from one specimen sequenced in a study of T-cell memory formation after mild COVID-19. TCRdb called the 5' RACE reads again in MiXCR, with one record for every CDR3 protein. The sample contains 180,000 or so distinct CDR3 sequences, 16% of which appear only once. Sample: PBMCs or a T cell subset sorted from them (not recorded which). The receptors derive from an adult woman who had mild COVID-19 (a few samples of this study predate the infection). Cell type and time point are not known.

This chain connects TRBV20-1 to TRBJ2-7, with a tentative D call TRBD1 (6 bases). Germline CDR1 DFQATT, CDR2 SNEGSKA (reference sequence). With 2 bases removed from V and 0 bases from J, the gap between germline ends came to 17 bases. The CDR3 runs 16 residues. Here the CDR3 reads CSARSAGAMGSYEQYF. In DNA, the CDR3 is TGCAGTGCTAGATCCGCAGGGGCAATGGGCTCCTACGAGCAGTACTTC.

CDR3 sequence reads: CSPILGGRGFADTQYF. For the CDR3, the DNA is TGCAGTCCCATCTTGGGGGGTAGAGGATTTGCAGATACGCAGTATTTT. This chain uses TRBV20-1 with TRBJ2-3, with D possibly TRBD2 on 6 matching bases. In germline, CDR1 is DFQATT, CDR2 SNEGSKA (reference sequence). CDR3 length: 16 residues. V lost 8 bases, J lost 4 bases, and 25 bases lay in between.

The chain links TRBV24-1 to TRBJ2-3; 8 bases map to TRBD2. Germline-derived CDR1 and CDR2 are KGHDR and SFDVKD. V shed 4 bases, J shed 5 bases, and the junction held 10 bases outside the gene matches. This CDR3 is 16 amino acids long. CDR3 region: CATSDAGGGKGDTQYF. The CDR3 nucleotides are TGTGCCACCAGTGACGCGGGAGGCGGGAAAGGAGATACGCAGTATTTT.

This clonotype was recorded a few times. DNA for the CDR3: TGTGCCAGCTCACAAGGGACAGGTCGCGAGCCCCAGCATTTT. Encoded protein: CASSQGTGREPQHF. The V call is TRBV18, the J call TRBJ1-5; TRBD1 aligns across 8 bases. The ends lost 4 bases at V and 8 bases at J; junction bases unmatched: 7. The CDR3 loop spans 14 amino acids. In germline, CDR1 is KGHSH, CDR2 LQKENI.

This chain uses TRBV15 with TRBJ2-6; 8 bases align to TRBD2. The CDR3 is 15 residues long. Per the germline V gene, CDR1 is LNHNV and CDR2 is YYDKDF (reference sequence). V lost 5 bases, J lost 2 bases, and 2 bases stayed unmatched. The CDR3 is CATSVGGAGANVLTF. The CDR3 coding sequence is TGTGCCACCAGCGTCGGGGGGGCTGGGGCCAACGTCCTGACTTTC.

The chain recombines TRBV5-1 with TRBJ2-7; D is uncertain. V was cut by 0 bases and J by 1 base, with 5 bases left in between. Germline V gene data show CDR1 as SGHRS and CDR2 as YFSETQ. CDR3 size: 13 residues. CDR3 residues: CASSLVDSYEQYF. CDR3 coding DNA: TGCGCCAGCAGCTTGGTCGATTCCTACGAGCAGTACTTC.

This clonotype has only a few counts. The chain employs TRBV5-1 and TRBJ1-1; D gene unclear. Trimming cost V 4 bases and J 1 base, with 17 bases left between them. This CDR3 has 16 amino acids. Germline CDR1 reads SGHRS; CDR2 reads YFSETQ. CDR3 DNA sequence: TGCGCCAGCAGCGGGTTGCCCGGGGTGTGGAACACTGAAGCTTTCTTT. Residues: CASSGLPGVWNTEAFF.

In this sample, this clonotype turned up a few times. In DNA, the CDR3 is TGTGCCAGCAGGCAAGGAGTTGAGCAGTTCTTC. This gives the protein CASRQGVEQFF. The chain uses TRBV25-1 and TRBJ2-1; D unclear. Germline CDR1 and CDR2: MGHDK and SYGVNS. V was clipped by 6 bases and J by 9 bases, with 9 bases between them. The CDR3 covers 11 residues. The variable domain in full, completed from reference TRBV25-1 and TRBJ2-1, reads EADIYQTPRYLVIGTGKKITLECSQTMGHDKMYWYQQDPGMELHLIHYSYGVNSTEKGDLSSESTVSRIRTEHFPLTLESARPSHTSQYLCASRQGVEQFFGPGTRLTVL.

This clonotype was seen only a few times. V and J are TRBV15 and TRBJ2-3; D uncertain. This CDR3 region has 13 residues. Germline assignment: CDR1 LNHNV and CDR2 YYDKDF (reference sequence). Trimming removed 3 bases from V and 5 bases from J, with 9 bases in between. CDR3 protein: CATSSRWGDTQYF. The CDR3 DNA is TGTGCCACCAGCAGTCGGTGGGGAGATACGCAGTATTTT.

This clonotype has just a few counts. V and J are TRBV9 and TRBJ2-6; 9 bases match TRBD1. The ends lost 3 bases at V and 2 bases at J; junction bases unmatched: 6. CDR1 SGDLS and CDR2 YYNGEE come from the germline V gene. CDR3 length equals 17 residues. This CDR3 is CASSAQGTGTGANVLTF. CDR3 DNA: TGTGCCAGCAGCGCCCAAGGGACAGGGACTGGGGCCAACGTCCTGACTTTC. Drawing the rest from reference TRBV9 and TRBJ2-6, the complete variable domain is DSGVTQTPKHLITATGQRVTLRCSPRSGDLSVYWYQQSLDQGLQFLIQYYNGEERAKGNILERFSAQQFPDLHSELNLSSLELGDSALYFCASSAQGTGTGANVLTFGAGSRLTVL.

The CDR3 bases are TGCGCCAGCAGCCACGACAGCAATCAGCCCCAGCATTTT. Protein: CASSHDSNQPQHF. The chain joins TRBV5-1 to TRBJ1-5; D gene uncertain. This CDR3 is built from 13 residues. Looked up from germline, CDR1 is SGHRS and CDR2 is YFSETQ. Trimming took 4 bases from V and 1 from J, leaving 6 bases between them. The full variable domain, with the rest looked up from reference TRBV5-1 and TRBJ1-5, is KAGVTQTPRYLIKTRGQQVTLSCSPISGHRSVSWYQQTPGQGLQFLFEYFSETQRNKGNFPGRFSGRQFSNSRSEMNVSTLELGDSALYLCASSHDSNQPQHFGDGTRLSIL.

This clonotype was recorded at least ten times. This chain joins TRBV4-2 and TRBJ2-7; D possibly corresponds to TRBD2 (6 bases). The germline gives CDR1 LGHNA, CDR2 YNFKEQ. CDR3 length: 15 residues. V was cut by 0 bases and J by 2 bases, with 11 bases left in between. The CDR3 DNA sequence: TGTGCCAGCAGCCAAGATGGGACTCCCGCCTACGAGCAGTACTTC. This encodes CASSQDGTPAYEQYF.

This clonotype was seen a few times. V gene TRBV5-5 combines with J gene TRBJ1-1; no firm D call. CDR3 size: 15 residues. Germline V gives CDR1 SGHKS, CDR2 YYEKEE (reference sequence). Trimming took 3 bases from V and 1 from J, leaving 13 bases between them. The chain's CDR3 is CASSWEWPGNTEAFF. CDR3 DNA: TGTGCCAGCAGCTGGGAATGGCCAGGGAACACTGAAGCTTTCTTT.

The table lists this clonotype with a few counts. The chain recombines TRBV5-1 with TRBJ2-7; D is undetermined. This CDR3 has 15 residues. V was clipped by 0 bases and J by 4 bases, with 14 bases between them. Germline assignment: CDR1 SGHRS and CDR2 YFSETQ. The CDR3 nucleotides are TGCGCCAGCAGCTTGGTGAAGGACCGAGCTTACGAGCAGTACTTC. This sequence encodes CASSLVKDRAYEQYF.

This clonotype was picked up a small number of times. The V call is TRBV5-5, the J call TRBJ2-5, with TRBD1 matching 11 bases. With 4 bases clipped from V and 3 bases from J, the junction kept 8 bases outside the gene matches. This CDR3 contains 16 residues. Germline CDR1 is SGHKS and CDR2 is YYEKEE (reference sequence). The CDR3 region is CASSGLPGQGEETQYF. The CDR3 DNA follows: TGTGCCAGCAGCGGGTTACCGGGACAGGGGGAAGAGACCCAGTACTTC. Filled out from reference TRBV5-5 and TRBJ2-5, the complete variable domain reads DAGVTQSPTHLIKTRGQQVTLRCSPISGHKSVSWYQQVLGQGPQFIFQYYEKEERGRGNFPDRFSARQFPNYSSELNVNALLLGDSALYLCASSGLPGQGEETQYFGPGTRLLVL.

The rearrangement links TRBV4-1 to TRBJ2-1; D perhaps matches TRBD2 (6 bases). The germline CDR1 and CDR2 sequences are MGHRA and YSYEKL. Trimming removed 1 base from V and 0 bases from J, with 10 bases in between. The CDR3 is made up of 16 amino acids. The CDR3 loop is CASSQVGGSSYNEQFF. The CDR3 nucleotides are TGCGCCAGCAGCCAAGTGGGGGGAAGCTCCTACAATGAGCAGTTCTTC.